This entry lists 30 T cell receptor beta chains sequenced from one sample in a study of T cells in Graves' hyperthyroidism and ophthalmopathy. Amplified regions were TCR beta CDR3 sequences from RNA transcripts. The primer set for the first-round RT-PCR of the TCR CDR3 was HTBI. TCRdb itself ran the multiplex PCR reads through MiXCR, one entry per CDR3 protein. The table includes 490,000 or so distinct CDR3 sequences, around 20% detected once. The sequenced sample consisted of blood. Every receptor here comes from a man aged 35-49 years with Graves' ophthalmopathy.

This clonotype was counted at least ten times. The rearrangement uses TRBV2 and TRBJ2-7; D is possibly TRBD2 (6 bases). Germline CDR1 reads SNHLY; CDR2 reads FYNNEI. This CDR3 region has 17 residues. V lost 10 bases to trimming and J lost 0 bases, with 25 bases between them. Here the CDR3 reads CATQRVYSRSGSYEQYF. Here the CDR3 DNA reads TGTGCCACCCAGCGGGTCTATTCACGGTCTGGCTCCTACGAGCAGTACTTC. Looking up the rest from reference TRBV2 and TRBJ2-7 gives the full variable domain: EPEVTQTPSHQVTQMGQEVILRCVPISNHLYFYWYRQILGQKVEFLVSFYNNEISEKSEIFDDQFSVERPDGSNFTLKIRSTKLEDSAMYFCATQRVYSRSGSYEQYFGPGTRLTVT.

This clonotype was observed at least ten times. The gene calls are TRBV2 and TRBJ2-7; 7 bases agree with TRBD1. This CDR3 has 14 residues. With 5 bases clipped from V and 6 bases from J, the junction kept 10 bases outside the gene matches. Germline loops: CDR1 SNHLY, CDR2 FYNNEI. The CDR3 here is CASSSTGFGLEQYF. Here the CDR3 DNA reads TGTGCCAGCAGTTCGACAGGGTTCGGTCTCGAGCAGTACTTC.

This clonotype has a handful of counts. The CDR3 protein is CASSLKQNTPNGYTF. The CDR3 bases are TGTGCCAGCAGCCTAAAACAGAATACCCCCAATGGCTACACCTTC. V usage is TRBV6-2 or TRBV6-3 and J usage is TRBJ1-2; D call uncertain. This CDR3 contains 15 residues. Germline loops: CDR1 MNHEY, CDR2 SVGEGT. The V and J ends lost 6 bases and 6 bases respectively, with 20 bases between them.

As to this clonotype: One end of the junction does not line up with germline, which may come from a read error. The chain uses TRBV18 and TRBJ1-1; 7 bases map to TRBD1. Per germline, CDR1 KGHSH and CDR2 LQKENI. The CDR3 length is 15 residues. CDR3 coding DNA: TGTGCCGGCTCACCAGAAGGGGGCGCGGGGACTGAAGCTTTCTTT. Protein sequence: CAGSPEGGAGTEAFF.

This clonotype has only a few counts. The CDR3 sequence is CASSLSTGVTEAFF. The CDR3 DNA reads as TGTGCCAGCAGTTTATCTACAGGGGTTACTGAAGCTTTCTTT. The chain has TRBV27 and TRBJ1-1; 7 bases align to TRBD1. J gave up 5 bases and V 0 bases, and 3 bases lay outside the gene matches. The CDR3 length is 14 residues. Germline lookup yields CDR1 MNHEY and CDR2 SMNVEV (reference sequence).

Details on this clonotype: This may stem from a read error, because a much larger clone lies one nucleotide away. V is TRBV5-1 and J is TRBJ2-1, with TRBD2 matching 8 bases. Germline V gene data show CDR1 as SGHRS and CDR2 as YFSETQ. The CDR3 is 14 amino acids. The chain's CDR3 is CASSPGGGKNEQLF. CDR3 DNA sequence: TGCGCCAGCAGCCCCGGGGGGGGAAAGAATGAGCAGCTCTTC.

The chain uses TRBV13 and TRBJ2-7; D call uncertain. This CDR3 has 15 amino acids. V dropped 0 bases and J dropped 0 bases, with 9 bases sitting between them. CDR1 and CDR2 from the germline V gene are PRHDT and FYEKMQ (reference sequence). The CDR3 DNA reads TGTGCCAGCAGCTTAGGCAGGCCGCTCTCCTACGAGCAGTACTTC. Amino acid sequence: CASSLGRPLSYEQYF.

This clonotype was recorded a few times. V is TRBV2 and J is TRBJ2-3; maybe TRBD2 (6 bases). This CDR3 has 15 amino acids. Trimming removed 3 bases at V and 3 bases at J, with 13 bases between. From germline, CDR1 is SNHLY and CDR2 FYNNEI. CDR3 nucleotides: TGTGCCAGCAGTGATGGGGGAGGACGGACAGATACGCAGTATTTT. Translating gives CASSDGGGRTDTQYF. Combining the CDR3 with reference TRBV2 and TRBJ2-3 gives the whole variable domain EPEVTQTPSHQVTQMGQEVILRCVPISNHLYFYWYRQILGQKVEFLVSFYNNEISEKSEIFDDQFSVERPDGSNFTLKIRSTKLEDSAMYFCASSDGGGRTDTQYFGPGTRLTVL.

In its sample, this clonotype was seen a few times. The chain carries TRBV7-3 and TRBJ2-1; possibly TRBD1 or TRBD2 for D (6 bases each). Trimming shortened V by 5 bases and J by 9 bases, and 17 bases separated the two germline ends. This CDR3 comprises 14 residues. CDR1 is SGHTA, CDR2 FQGTGA, per germline. CDR3 sequence (DNA): TGTGCCAGCAGCGATCGGGGGCCTGCGGGTGAGCAGTTCTTC. Translating it yields CASSDRGPAGEQFF.

The sample holds many counts of this clonotype. The rearrangement joins TRBV28 to TRBJ2-3, with D possibly TRBD2 on 5 matching bases. The length of the CDR3 is 16 residues. Germline V gives CDR1 MDHEN, CDR2 SYDVKM. V was pared by 5 bases and J by 4 bases, with 19 bases between. The CDR3 DNA reads TGTGCCAGCAGTGTCCACCCGGGGAATTGGGCAGATACGCAGTATTTT. This sequence encodes CASSVHPGNWADTQYF. The whole variable domain, remainder taken from reference TRBV28 and TRBJ2-3, is DVKVTQSSRYLVKRTGEKVFLECVQDMDHENMFWYRQDPGLGLRLIYFSYDVKMKEKGDIPEGYSVSREKKERFSLILESASTNQTSMYLCASSVHPGNWADTQYFGPGTRLTVL.

This clonotype has just a few counts. This chain connects TRBV24-1 to TRBJ2-7, with D possibly TRBD1 on 5 matching bases. Germline V gives CDR1 KGHDR, CDR2 SFDVKD. Trimming left V 5 bases short and J 3 bases short, with 16 bases between. The CDR3 loop spans 15 amino acids. CDR3 residues: CATSVGAKQSYEQYF. In DNA, the CDR3 is TGTGCCACCAGTGTTGGGGCGAAGCAGAGCTACGAGCAGTACTTC.

There are many counts of this clonotype. The CDR3 DNA follows: TGTGCCAGCTTTTGGGGTAGCGGGGGGGCTGATGAGCAGTTCTTC. The encoded protein is CASFWGSGGADEQFF. The genes are TRBV2 and TRBJ2-1; 11 positions agree with TRBD2. With V trimmed by 8 bases and J by 8 bases, 11 bases remained unmatched. The CDR3 extends over 15 amino acids. Germline CDR1 and CDR2: SNHLY and FYNNEI.

This rearrangement joins TRBV7-2 to TRBJ2-7, with 14 nucleotides matching TRBD2. Germline trimming cut 5 bases from V and 3 bases from J; bases unmatched to any gene: 9. CDR3 size: 17 residues. In germline, CDR1 is SGHTA, CDR2 FQGNSA. CDR3 bases: TGTGCCAGCAGCCCTTCTCCCGGACTAGCGGGGGGCTACGAGCAGTACTTC. Amino acids: CASSPSPGLAGGYEQYF.

This clonotype has a count of ten or more. The V and J genes are TRBV28 and TRBJ2-7; TRBD1 matches 7 bases. The CDR3 runs to 14 residues. Germline loops: CDR1 MDHEN, CDR2 SYDVKM. V shed 7 bases, J shed 7 bases, and the junction held 13 bases outside the gene matches. CDR3: CASTETGRPGEQYF. The CDR3 DNA follows: TGTGCCAGCACCGAGACAGGGCGGCCGGGGGAGCAGTACTTC.

This clonotype was detected only a few times. This sequence joins TRBV19 and TRBJ2-7; D may be TRBD2 (5 bases). Germline V gene lookup returns CDR1 LNHDA and CDR2 SQIVND (reference sequence). V dropped 3 bases and J dropped 3 bases, with 12 bases sitting between them. This CDR3 is 14 amino acids long. In DNA, the CDR3 is TGTGCCAGTAGTATGCGGTCTGGACTCTACGAGCAGTACTTC. Amino acids: CASSMRSGLYEQYF.

A few counts support this clonotype. The CDR3 is CSAPLGEQETQYF. The CDR3, as DNA: TGCAGTGCCCCTTTAGGAGAACAAGAGACCCAGTACTTC. The rearrangement joins TRBV20-1 to TRBJ2-5, with D unresolved. CDR1 is DFQATT, CDR2 SNEGSKA, per germline (reference sequence). The CDR3 is made up of 13 amino acids. V was cut by 6 bases and J by 2 bases, with 13 bases left in between.

The chain uses TRBV29-1 and TRBJ2-5, with 10 bases aligning to TRBD2. After removal of 6 bases from V and 2 bases from J, the junction contained 3 bases not matched to a gene. Germline values: CDR1 SQVTM, CDR2 ANQGSEA. There are 13 residues in the CDR3. The CDR3 DNA follows: TGCAGCGTCGGACTAGCGGAACAAGAGACCCAGTACTTC. This translates into CSVGLAEQETQYF.

V is TRBV14 and J is TRBJ2-7; 12 bases match TRBD2. The CDR3 sequence is 16 residues long. The germline V gene encodes CDR1 SGHDN and CDR2 FVKESK. The V gene end was trimmed by 0 bases and the J gene end by 6 bases; junction bases not matched to a gene: 6. The CDR3 DNA is TGTGCCAGCAGCCAAGACCGGACTAGCGGGACAGTCGAGCAGTACTTC. Amino acids: CASSQDRTSGTVEQYF.

This chain links TRBV10-3 with TRBJ2-5; D is ambiguous. Germline V gene data show CDR1 as ENHRY and CDR2 as SYGVKD. The CDR3 runs 15 residues. Trimming left V 0 bases short and J 5 bases short, with 13 bases between. CDR3 protein: CAISESGGGLETQYF. CDR3 DNA sequence: TGTGCCATCAGTGAGTCAGGTGGCGGTTTGGAGACCCAGTACTTC.

The gene calls are TRBV20-1 and TRBJ1-1; D unresolved. Germline CDR1 reads DFQATT; CDR2 reads SNEGSKA (reference sequence). The CDR3 length is 13 residues. With 3 bases removed from V and 1 base from J, the gap between germline ends came to 9 bases. CDR3 amino acids: CSARRVANTEAFF. CDR3 in DNA: TGCAGTGCTAGGAGGGTTGCGAACACTGAAGCTTTCTTT.

The sample holds many counts of this clonotype. The V call is TRBV28, the J call TRBJ2-7; a weak D match, TRBD1 (6 bases). Germline V CDR1 and CDR2: MDHEN, SYDVKM. V lost 7 bases and J 6 bases, leaving 13 bases between the germline ends. The CDR3 runs to 12 residues. The CDR3, as DNA: TGTGCCAGCAACCCCCAGGGGAGCGAGCAGTACTTC. Residues: CASNPQGSEQYF.

This clonotype was detected only a few times. This chain links TRBV14 with TRBJ2-5; D unresolved. This CDR3 has 13 amino acids. V shed 0 bases and J shed 5 bases, with 7 bases lying between them. Germline CDR1 is SGHDN and CDR2 is FVKESK. This chain's CDR3 is CASSQEAWETQYF. The CDR3 DNA sequence: TGTGCCAGCAGCCAAGAAGCGTGGGAGACCCAGTACTTC.

This clonotype was observed a few times. This rearrangement joins TRBV7-9 to TRBJ1-5; D call uncertain. Trimming stripped 1 base from V and 5 bases from J, with 6 bases between. There are 13 residues in the CDR3. Germline V lookup: CDR1 SEHNR, CDR2 FQNEAQ (reference sequence). The chain's CDR3 is CASSLGQHQPQHF. The CDR3 DNA reads as TGTGCCAGCAGCTTAGGGCAGCATCAGCCCCAGCATTTT.

The sample holds a few counts of this clonotype. The genes are TRBV6-1 and TRBJ2-7; 10 positions agree with TRBD1. Germline V lookup: CDR1 MNHNS, CDR2 SASEGT. The CDR3 runs to 15 residues. V was pared by 3 bases and J by 2 bases, with 4 bases of the junction left unmatched. The CDR3, as DNA: TGTGCCAGCAGTGATACGGGACAGGGGACCTACGAGCAGTACTTC. This encodes CASSDTGQGTYEQYF.

This chain uses TRBV29-1 with TRBJ1-5; no clear D gene. Per germline, CDR1 SQVTM and CDR2 ANQGSEA. The CDR3 is 12 residues long. V dropped 4 bases and J dropped 5 bases, with 9 bases sitting between them. The CDR3, as DNA: TGCAGCGTTGCACAGCGCGATCAGCCCCAGCATTTT. This sequence encodes CSVAQRDQPQHF.

This clonotype was seen a handful of times. This chain connects TRBV3-1 to TRBJ2-5, with 9 bases that match TRBD1. V shed 6 bases, J shed 4 bases, and the junction held 6 bases outside the gene matches. Germline CDR1 and CDR2: LGHDT and YNNKEL (reference sequence). CDR3 length equals 14 residues. The CDR3 DNA follows: TGTGCCAGCAGATCACAGGGGGCTGTAGAGACCCAGTACTTC. It codes for CASRSQGAVETQYF.

This clonotype was recorded many times. This rearrangement joins TRBV7-2 to TRBJ1-1, with 7 nucleotides matching TRBD1. V trimming: 1 base; J trimming: 1 base; junction bases outside the gene matches: 3. This CDR3 has 15 residues. Germline lookup yields CDR1 SGHTA and CDR2 FQGNSA. The CDR3 DNA is TGTGCCAGCAGCTTAGAGGGACAGACGAACACTGAAGCTTTCTTT. Translated: CASSLEGQTNTEAFF.

The genes are TRBV10-3 and TRBJ2-7, with 7 positions matching TRBD1. The junction had 7 bases not matched to a gene; V was cut back by 3 bases and J by 2 bases. Germline V gives CDR1 ENHRY, CDR2 SYGVKD. This CDR3 is 15 amino acids long. Here the CDR3 reads CAISDPGTDAYEQYF. DNA of the CDR3: TGTGCCATCAGTGACCCCGGGACAGATGCCTACGAGCAGTACTTC.

This rearrangement joins TRBV5-5 to TRBJ1-6; D is undetermined. The CDR3 loop spans 12 amino acids. Germline CDR1 reads SGHKS; CDR2 reads YYEKEE (reference sequence). Trimming left V 5 bases short and J 5 bases short, with 5 bases between. The CDR3 nucleotides read TGTGCCAGCAGTGTCAATAATTCACCCCTCCACTTT. This translates into CASSVNNSPLHF.

Only a few counts were recorded for this clonotype. The chain employs TRBV19 and TRBJ2-2, with D unclear. The CDR3 length is 16 residues. Trimming cost V 1 base and J 1 base, with 10 bases left between them. The germline V gene has CDR1 LNHDA and CDR2 SQIVND (reference sequence). The CDR3 spells CASSIGSRRNTGELFF. CDR3 coding DNA: TGTGCCAGTAGTATAGGCAGCCGGCGGAACACCGGGGAGCTGTTTTTT. Drawing the rest from reference TRBV19 and TRBJ2-2, the complete variable domain is DGGITQSPKYLFRKEGQNVTLSCEQNLNHDAMYWYRQDPGQGLRLIYYSQIVNDFQKGDIAEGYSVSREKKESFPLTVTSAQKNPTAFYLCASSIGSRRNTGELFFGEGSRLTVL.